This TCR beta chain was recorded in a study of control samples from healthy donors and cancer patients. With V trimmed by 6 bases and J by 9 bases, 16 bases remained unmatched. The CDR3 loop spans 16 amino acids. Germline CDR1 is MDHEN and CDR2 is SYDVKM. Sequencing was performed with immunoSEQ multiplex PCR; in TCRdb, only in-frame clones are kept and a portion is missing. The sample carries 150,000 to 160,000 clones, 93% recorded once. This sequence joins TRBV28 and TRBJ2-5, with TRBD2 matching over 10 bases. The clonotype comes from a man aged 50 or older in good health. Sequencing was done on a sample of blood. The CDR3 coding sequence is TGTGCCAGCAGCCGCGGGACTAGCGCGCCGAGTACCGCCCAGTACTTC. This encodes CASSRGTSAPSTAQYF.